What follows describes a single TCR beta chain. No cognate antigen has been identified for it. Qualities for individual bases were not recorded, and no much larger clone is one base off. This entry is derived from a study of technical replicates of blood from several donors (dated by TCRdb to about 2017). To prepare the library, the immunoSEQ multiplex PCR assay was applied. In TCRdb, the immuneACCESS table is reduced to in-frame sequences with V and J assigned. These tables do not hold every clone; where another copy was compared, an unresolved V gene accounts for under half, and the others remain unexplained. This sample gives 82,000 or so clones in total; nearly 96% of them show up just once. The ten largest clones capture about 0.36% of the sample. The CDR1 and CDR2 encoded by the germline V gene (reference sequence) are GTSNPN and SVGIG. Counted from cysteine to phenylalanine, this CDR3 has 11 amino acids. CDR3 DNA only is kept here, 33 bases in frame from base 1. V is cut by 4 bases and J by 7 bases, and the space between the germline ends is 10 bases.

This TCR was sampled from a human donor in good health. Sequenced: T cells isolated from PBMCs. In this chain, TRBV30 is recombined with TRBJ1-2; D gene: possibly TRBD1, on 6 matching bases. Here the CDR3 is given as CAWTQGSGYTF. The DNA reads as follows: TGTGCCTGGACACAGGGCTCTGGCTACACCTTC.